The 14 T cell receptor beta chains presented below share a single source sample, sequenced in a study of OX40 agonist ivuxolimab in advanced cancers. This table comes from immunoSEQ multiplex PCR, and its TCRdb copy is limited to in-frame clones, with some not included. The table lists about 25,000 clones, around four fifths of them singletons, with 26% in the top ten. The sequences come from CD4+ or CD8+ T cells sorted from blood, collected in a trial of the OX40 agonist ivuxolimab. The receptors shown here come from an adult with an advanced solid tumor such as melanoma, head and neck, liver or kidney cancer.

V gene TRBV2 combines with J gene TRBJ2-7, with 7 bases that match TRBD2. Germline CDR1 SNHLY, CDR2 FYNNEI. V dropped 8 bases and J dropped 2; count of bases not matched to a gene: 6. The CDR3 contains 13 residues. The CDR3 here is CASLGGITYEQYF. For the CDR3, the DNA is TGTGCCAGCTTGGGGGGGATAACCTACGAGCAGTACTTC.

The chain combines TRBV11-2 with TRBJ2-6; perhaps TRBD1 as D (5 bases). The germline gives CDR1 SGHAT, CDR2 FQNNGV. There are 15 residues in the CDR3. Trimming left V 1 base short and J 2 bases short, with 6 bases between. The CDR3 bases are TGTGCCAGCAGCTTAGGGGGCGCTGGGGCCAACGTCCTGACTTTC. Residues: CASSLGGAGANVLTF.

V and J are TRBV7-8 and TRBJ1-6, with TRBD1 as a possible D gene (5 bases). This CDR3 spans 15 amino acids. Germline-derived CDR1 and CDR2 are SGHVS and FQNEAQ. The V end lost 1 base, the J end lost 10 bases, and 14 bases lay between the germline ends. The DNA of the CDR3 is TGTGCCAGCAGCTTAGTTCCAGGGTATGAATCACCCCTCCACTTT. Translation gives CASSLVPGYESPLHF.

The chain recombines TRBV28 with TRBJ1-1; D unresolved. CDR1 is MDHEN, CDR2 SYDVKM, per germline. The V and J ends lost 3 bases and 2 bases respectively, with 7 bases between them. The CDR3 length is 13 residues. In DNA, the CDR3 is TGTGCCAGCAGTTTCGGGTCTAACACTGAAGCTTTCTTT. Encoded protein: CASSFGSNTEAFF.

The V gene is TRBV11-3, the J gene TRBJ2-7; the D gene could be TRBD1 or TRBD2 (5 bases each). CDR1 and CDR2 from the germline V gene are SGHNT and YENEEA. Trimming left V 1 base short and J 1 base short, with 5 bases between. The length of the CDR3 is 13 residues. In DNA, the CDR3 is TGTGCCAGCAGCTTAGGGGGGTCCTACGAGCAGTACTTC. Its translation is CASSLGGSYEQYF.

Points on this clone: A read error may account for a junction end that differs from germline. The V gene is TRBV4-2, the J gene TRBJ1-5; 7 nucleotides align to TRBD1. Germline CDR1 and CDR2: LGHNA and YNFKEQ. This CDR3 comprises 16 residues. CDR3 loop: CASSQGVGGGKQPQHF. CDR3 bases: TGTGCCAGCAGCCAAGGAGTAGGAGGGGGCAAACAGCCCCAGCATTTT.

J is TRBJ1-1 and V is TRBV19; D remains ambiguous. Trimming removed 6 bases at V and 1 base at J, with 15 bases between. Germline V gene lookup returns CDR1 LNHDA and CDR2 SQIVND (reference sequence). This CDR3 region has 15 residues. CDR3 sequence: CASRTGFVGNTEAFF. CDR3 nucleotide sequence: TGTGCCAGTAGGACCGGGTTCGTGGGGAACACTGAAGCTTTCTTT.

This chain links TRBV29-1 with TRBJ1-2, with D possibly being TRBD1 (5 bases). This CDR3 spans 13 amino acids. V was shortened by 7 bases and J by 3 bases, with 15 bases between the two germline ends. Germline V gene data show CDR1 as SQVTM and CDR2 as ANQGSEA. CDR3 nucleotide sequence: TGCAGCGGGCGGGACGTGGGGGACTATGGCTACACCTTC. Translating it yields CSGRDVGDYGYTF.

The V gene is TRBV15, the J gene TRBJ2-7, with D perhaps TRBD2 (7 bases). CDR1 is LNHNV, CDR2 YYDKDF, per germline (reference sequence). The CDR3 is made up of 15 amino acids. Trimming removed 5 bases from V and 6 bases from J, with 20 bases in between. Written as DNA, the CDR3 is TGTGCCACCAGCCTACCAGCAGGGGAGGGATCCGAGCAGTACTTC. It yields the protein CATSLPAGEGSEQYF.

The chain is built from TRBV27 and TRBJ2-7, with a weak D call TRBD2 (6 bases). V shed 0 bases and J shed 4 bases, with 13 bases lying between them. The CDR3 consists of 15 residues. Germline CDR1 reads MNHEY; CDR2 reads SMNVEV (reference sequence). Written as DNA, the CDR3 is TGTGCCAGCAGTTTATCGTGGAGGGGCTTATACGAGCAGTACTTC. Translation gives CASSLSWRGLYEQYF.

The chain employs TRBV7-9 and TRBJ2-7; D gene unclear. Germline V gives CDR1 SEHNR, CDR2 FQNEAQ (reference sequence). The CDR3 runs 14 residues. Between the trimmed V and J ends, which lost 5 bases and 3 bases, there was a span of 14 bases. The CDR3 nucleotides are TGTGCCAGCAGCCCCGCCCTACCCCTCTACGAGCAGTACTTC. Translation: CASSPALPLYEQYF.

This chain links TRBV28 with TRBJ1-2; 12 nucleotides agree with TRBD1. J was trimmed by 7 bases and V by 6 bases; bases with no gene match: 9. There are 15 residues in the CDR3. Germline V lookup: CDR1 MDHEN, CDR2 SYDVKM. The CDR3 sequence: CASSTQGQGAGGYTF. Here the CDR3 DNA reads TGTGCCAGCAGCACCCAGGGACAGGGGGCGGGTGGCTACACCTTC.

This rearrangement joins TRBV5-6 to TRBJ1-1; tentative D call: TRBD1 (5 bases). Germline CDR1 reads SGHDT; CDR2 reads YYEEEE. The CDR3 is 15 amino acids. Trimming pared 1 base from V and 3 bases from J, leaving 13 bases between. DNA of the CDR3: TGTGCCAGCAGCTTGCACGGGGGTCGGGACACTGAAGCTTTCTTT. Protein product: CASSLHGGRDTEAFF. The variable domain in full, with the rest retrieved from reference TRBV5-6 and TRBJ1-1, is DAGVTQSPTHLIKTRGQQVTLRCSPKSGHDTVSWYQQALGQGPQFIFQYYEEEERQRGNFPDRFSGHQFPNYSSELNVNALLLGDSALYLCASSLHGGRDTEAFFGQGTRLTVV.

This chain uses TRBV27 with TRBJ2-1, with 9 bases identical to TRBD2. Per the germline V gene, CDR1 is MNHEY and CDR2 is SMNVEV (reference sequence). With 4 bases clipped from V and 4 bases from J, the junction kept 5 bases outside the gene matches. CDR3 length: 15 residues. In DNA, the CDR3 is TGTGCCAGCAGTTCGACTAGCGGACCTTACAATGAGCAGTTCTTC. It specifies CASSSTSGPYNEQFF.